This TCR beta chain was recovered during a study of PD-1 blockade in classical Hodgkin lymphoma. Study as a whole: Each patient was given nivolumab 3 mg/kg through a vein every 2 weeks.

Points from the study as a whole: Newly diagnosed patients reportedly trailed healthy donors in baseline TCR diversity. With respect to the repertoire differences, their causes, possibly disease activity or prior therapy, remain undefined.

Every patient relapsed after autologous stem cell transplantation, and brentuximab vedotin exposure varied. Best responses included complete response and partial response; otherwise, the best response was progressive disease. Profiling relied on immunoSEQ multiplex PCR, and the TCRdb table lists in-frame clones only, not all of them. The sample lists approximately 84,000 clones, roughly 89% occurring once. From germline, CDR1 is PRHDT and CDR2 FYEKMQ (reference sequence). With 4 bases clipped from V and 3 bases from J, the junction kept 15 bases outside the gene matches. The CDR3 totals 18 residues. About this clone itself: Its antigen remains unidentified.

The sequence came from a human donor with classical Hodgkin lymphoma. The chain employs TRBV13 and TRBJ2-7; 10 positions match TRBD1. The source was peripheral blood mononuclear cells (PBMCs), collected at baseline. As DNA, the CDR3 is TGTGCCAGCAGCTCCGACCGGACAGGGGGTGGCTCGGGCTACGAGCAGTACTTC. It specifies CASSSDRTGGGSGYEQYF.